Below, 29 T cell receptor beta chains from the same sample are listed, as sequenced in a study of CD8 T cells in ankylosing spondylitis. TCRdb reprocessed the 5' RACE reads with MiXCR, giving one entry per CDR3 protein. The sample includes 50,000 to 75,000 distinct CDR3 sequences, approximately 6% of them seen just once. Sequenced: synovial fluid, either unsorted or a sorted T cell fraction (not recorded which). These TCRs come from a male donor with ankylosing spondylitis.

This clonotype showed up many times. The chain recombines TRBV20-1 with TRBJ2-7, with a possible D match to TRBD2 (5 bases). Germline loops: CDR1 DFQATT, CDR2 SNEGSKA (reference sequence). V lost 4 bases and J 2 bases, leaving 12 bases between the germline ends. The CDR3 spans 13 residues. CDR3 region: CSAIRRVAYEQYF. DNA of the CDR3: TGCAGTGCTATTAGGCGGGTGGCCTACGAGCAGTACTTC.

Of note for this clonotype: Compared with germline, one end of the junction differs, possibly owing to a read error. This chain joins TRBV7-3 and TRBJ2-1; TRBD2 aligns across 13 bases. Germline-derived CDR1 and CDR2 are SGHTA and FQGTGA. This CDR3 has 16 residues. The CDR3 nucleotides are TGTGCCAGCAGCATAACGGAGACTAGCGGGAGGAATGAGCAGTTCTTC. Encoded protein: CASSITETSGRNEQFF.

Ten or more counts support this clonotype. The chain employs TRBV19 and TRBJ2-2; D call uncertain. V shed 4 bases and J shed 4 bases, with 10 bases lying between them. The CDR3 has 14 residues. Germline lookup yields CDR1 LNHDA and CDR2 SQIVND (reference sequence). The CDR3 region has the DNA TGTGCCAGTAGTAGCCAGGTCGGCACCGGGGAGCTGTTTTTT. The encoded protein is CASSSQVGTGELFF.

The chain is built from TRBV9 and TRBJ2-3, with 13 bases that match TRBD2. Germline V gene lookup returns CDR1 SGDLS and CDR2 YYNGEE. With V trimmed by 3 bases and J by 5 bases, 6 bases remained unmatched. This CDR3 has 16 amino acids. The DNA for the CDR3 is TGTGCCAGCAGCGGACCACTAGCGGGAGGGAGAGATACGCAGTATTTT. Its translation: CASSGPLAGGRDTQYF.

This chain joins TRBV6-2 or TRBV6-3 and TRBJ2-5; 7 bases match TRBD2. This CDR3 has 14 amino acids. The V gene end was trimmed by 0 bases and the J gene end by 4 bases; junction bases not matched to a gene: 2. Germline CDR1 MNHEY, CDR2 SVGEGT. CDR3 region: CASSYSGGGETQYF. In nucleotides, the CDR3 is TGTGCCAGCAGTTACTCTGGCGGGGGAGAGACCCAGTACTTC.

This clonotype occurred many times. V is TRBV2 and J is TRBJ2-1; D is unclear. Germline V gene sequence: CDR1 SNHLY, CDR2 FYNNEI. The V gene lost 4 bases and the J gene lost 8 bases, with 12 bases spanning the gap. The CDR3 is 13 amino acids. CDR3 amino acids: CASSGLRVDEQFF. As DNA, the CDR3 is TGTGCCAGCAGTGGATTAAGGGTTGATGAGCAGTTCTTC.

This clonotype was seen a handful of times. This rearrangement joins TRBV7-2 to TRBJ1-2; maybe TRBD1 (5 bases). The V end lost 2 bases, the J end lost 7 bases, and 17 bases lay between the germline ends. CDR3 length equals 15 residues. The V gene's germline CDR1 is SGHTA and CDR2 FQGNSA. CDR3 DNA sequence: TGTGCCAGCAGCTTAAGTCGGGGGGGGGAGGCTGGCTACACCTTC. Amino acid sequence: CASSLSRGGEAGYTF.

Of note for this clonotype: A much larger clone is a single base away; this may be a read error. The chain uses TRBV5-3 and TRBJ2-3, with D perhaps matching TRBD2 (5 bases). TRBV5-3 is an ORF, and what it does is uncertain. V was clipped by 8 bases and J by 0 bases, with 19 bases between them. The CDR3 length is 16 residues. CDR3 in amino acids: CASSPTRTSSTDTQYF. The CDR3 nucleotides are TGTGCCAGCAGCCCGACCAGGACTTCGAGCACAGATACGCAGTATTTT.

In this sample, this clonotype turned up many times. The chain is built from TRBV7-8 and TRBJ1-1; no clear D gene. The CDR3 is 13 residues long. V gave up 0 bases and J gave up 6 bases, with 8 bases separating them. From germline, CDR1 is SGHVS and CDR2 FQNEAQ. CDR3 nucleotide sequence: TGTGCCAGCAGCTTAGCAGGGAGGCCTGAAGCTTTCTTT. It yields the protein CASSLAGRPEAFF.

There are a few counts of this clonotype. The DNA of the CDR3 is TGTGCCAGCAGTCCCGTCCCGGGACAGGGCGCCTATGGCTACACCTTC. It specifies CASSPVPGQGAYGYTF. This rearrangement joins TRBV27 to TRBJ1-2; the match to TRBD1 covers 9 bases. CDR1 and CDR2 (germline): MNHEY, SMNVEV (reference sequence). The CDR3 totals 16 residues. V gave up 5 bases and J gave up 4 bases; unmatched junction bases: 11.

At least ten counts were recorded for this clonotype. This sequence joins TRBV7-9 and TRBJ1-1; no clear D gene. Germline-derived CDR1 and CDR2 are SEHNR and FQNEAQ (reference sequence). The CDR3 runs 11 residues. Trimming cost V 2 bases and J 2 bases, with 0 bases left between them. Here the CDR3 reads CASSLNTEAFF. CDR3 in DNA: TGTGCCAGCAGCTTAAACACTGAAGCTTTCTTT.

This clonotype was seen a handful of times. V usage is TRBV12-3 or TRBV12-4 and J usage is TRBJ2-7, with a possible D match to TRBD1 (7 bases). The V gene lost 2 bases and the J gene lost 2 bases, with 13 bases spanning the gap. CDR3 length: 15 residues. The CDR3 coding sequence is TGTGCCAGCAGTTTATTTGGCAGGGGGGCCTACGAGCAGTACTTC. Encoded protein: CASSLFGRGAYEQYF.

Regarding this clonotype: Lacking the conserved final phenylalanine or tryptophan, this CDR3 likely reflects a read error. The chain is built from TRBV5-4 and TRBJ2-5, with D possibly being TRBD1 or TRBD2 (6 bases each). The CDR3 has 16 residues. V was trimmed by 0 bases and J by 4 bases, leaving 16 bases between them. The germline V gene encodes CDR1 SGHNT and CDR2 YYREEE (reference sequence). As DNA, the CDR3 is TGTGCCAGCAGCTTGGCCGTAGGGGGGCGGACAGAGACCCAGTACTAC. Translated: CASSLAVGGRTETQYY.

The V gene is TRBV6-2 or TRBV6-3, the J gene TRBJ2-2; 9 bases agree with TRBD2. From germline, CDR1 is MNHEY and CDR2 SVGEGT. J was trimmed by 8 bases and V by 6 bases; bases with no gene match: 4. CDR3 length: 13 residues. CDR3 nucleotides: TGTGCCAGCAGGGGACTAGCAGCTGGGGAGCTGTTTTTT. It translates to CASRGLAAGELFF.

The J gene is TRBJ2-3, the V gene TRBV19; TRBD2 matches at 7 bases. This CDR3 spans 15 amino acids. J gave up 3 bases and V 6 bases, and 9 bases lay outside the gene matches. Per germline, CDR1 LNHDA and CDR2 SQIVND (reference sequence). CDR3 in amino acids: CASSMGREKTDTQYF. For the CDR3, the DNA is TGTGCCAGTAGCATGGGGCGGGAGAAAACAGATACGCAGTATTTT.

Ten or more counts support this clonotype. The V and J genes are TRBV7-3 and TRBJ2-7, with D possibly matching TRBD2 (5 bases). CDR1 and CDR2 from the germline V gene are SGHTA and FQGTGA. The germline V and J ends were trimmed by 4 bases and 4 bases, with 17 bases remaining between them. The CDR3 is 15 residues long. CDR3 in DNA: TGTGCCAGCAGCTCAAGAACGGGGTCCGGGTACGAGCAGTACTTC. Its protein product is CASSSRTGSGYEQYF.

This clonotype showed up many times. The gene calls are TRBV14 and TRBJ2-7; D gene unclear. The V and J ends lost 1 base and 2 bases respectively, with 12 bases between them. This CDR3 is built from 15 residues. CDR1 and CDR2 from the germline V gene are SGHDN and FVKESK. The CDR3 region is CASSQGAAGAYEQYF. The CDR3 DNA sequence: TGTGCCAGCAGCCAAGGGGCGGCAGGCGCCTACGAGCAGTACTTC.

This clonotype has at least ten counts. V is TRBV7-2 and J is TRBJ1-5; no definite D call. With 5 bases removed from V and 0 bases from J, the gap between germline ends came to 11 bases. The CDR3 contains 15 residues. Per germline, CDR1 SGHTA and CDR2 FQGNSA. The CDR3 DNA sequence: TGTGCCAGCAGCCCGGGGTGGGATAGCAATCAGCCCCAGCATTTT. It specifies CASSPGWDSNQPQHF.

This clonotype was counted only a few times. V is TRBV4-2 and J is TRBJ1-4; 10 nucleotides agree with TRBD1. Germline-derived CDR1 and CDR2 are LGHNA and YNFKEQ. With V trimmed by 2 bases and J by 7 bases, 10 bases remained unmatched. This CDR3 comprises 17 residues. The CDR3, as DNA: TGTGCCAGCAGCCAACGGACAGGGGGGAATAAGGGTGAAAAACTGTTTTTT. It codes for CASSQRTGGNKGEKLFF.

Many counts were recorded for this clonotype. The chain employs TRBV5-1 and TRBJ2-1; D ambiguous. This CDR3 has 14 residues. Deletions cut 2 bases from V and 2 bases from J, with 8 bases between. The germline V gene encodes CDR1 SGHRS and CDR2 YFSETQ. The CDR3 DNA reads TGCGCCAGCAGCTTAGGTTCTACCTACAATGAGCAGTTCTTC. Its protein is CASSLGSTYNEQFF.

This clonotype has a count of ten or more. The chain couples TRBV28 to TRBJ1-4; 8 positions agree with TRBD1. This CDR3 comprises 15 residues. From germline, CDR1 is MDHEN and CDR2 SYDVKM. The V and J ends lost 5 bases and 8 bases, in that order; junction bases with no gene match: 10. The CDR3 loop reads CASSKPGQAREKLFF. CDR3 bases: TGTGCCAGCAGTAAGCCGGGACAGGCGAGAGAAAAACTGTTTTTT.

The rearrangement links TRBV29-1 to TRBJ1-1; D gene uncertain. CDR3 length equals 15 residues. Germline-derived CDR1 and CDR2 are SQVTM and ANQGSEA. Trimming stripped 4 bases from V and 3 bases from J, with 18 bases between. The CDR3 region has the DNA TGCAGCGTTGCTGGGTCTGCGACCGCCGACACTGAAGCTTTCTTT. Translation: CSVAGSATADTEAFF.

The gene calls are TRBV10-3 and TRBJ2-5, with 14 bases aligning to TRBD2. CDR3 size: 16 residues. The trim removed 5 bases at V and 1 base at J, leaving 3 bases unmatched. Germline V gives CDR1 ENHRY, CDR2 SYGVKD. The CDR3 DNA follows: TGTGCCATCAGTTCCGGGACTAGCGGGAGCCAAGAGACCCAGTACTTC. Amino acids: CAISSGTSGSQETQYF.

The table lists this clonotype with a few counts. The V gene is TRBV3-1, the J gene TRBJ2-5; TRBD2 aligns across 7 bases. The CDR3 length is 18 residues. The germline V gene encodes CDR1 LGHDT and CDR2 YNNKEL (reference sequence). Trimming took 1 base from V and 1 from J; bases not matched to a gene: 12. The CDR3 DNA reads TGTGCCAGCAGCCAAGCTGGGTCTAGCGGACTAGTCCAAGAGACCCAGTACTTC. It is translated as CASSQAGSSGLVQETQYF.

In its sample, this clonotype was seen a few times. The rearrangement uses TRBV11-3 and TRBJ2-3; D remains ambiguous. This CDR3 spans 15 amino acids. Trimming stripped 4 bases from V and 2 bases from J, with 13 bases between. CDR1 is SGHNT and CDR2 is YENEEA in the germline V gene. CDR3 bases: TGTGCCAGCAGCTCTACTCGCCGATCCACAGATACGCAGTATTTT. This sequence encodes CASSSTRRSTDTQYF.

This clonotype was recorded at least ten times. V is TRBV28 and J is TRBJ2-6; 9 bases line up with TRBD2. CDR1 is MDHEN, CDR2 SYDVKM, per germline. This CDR3 is 17 amino acids long. The V and J ends lost 8 bases and 4 bases, in that order; junction bases with no gene match: 12. The CDR3 protein is CASAPGLAVAGANVLTF. The DNA of the CDR3 is TGTGCCAGCGCCCCGGGACTAGCTGTCGCGGGGGCCAACGTCCTGACTTTC.

Many counts were recorded for this clonotype. Germline and junction disagree at one end, which may indicate a read error. The chain links TRBV5-1 to TRBJ2-5; TRBD2 matches 7 bases. The CDR3 extends over 13 amino acids. Germline V lookup: CDR1 SGHRS, CDR2 YFSETQ. CDR3 in DNA: TGCGCCAGCAGCCTGAGGGAGGGAGAGGCCCAGTACTTC. This encodes CASSLREGEAQYF.

The chain employs TRBV9 and TRBJ2-5; no firm D call. V was clipped by 0 bases and J by 9 bases, with 9 bases between them. The germline gives CDR1 SGDLS, CDR2 YYNGEE. This CDR3 has 12 amino acids. The CDR3 reads CASSVDRGPQYF. The CDR3 DNA is TGTGCCAGCAGCGTAGACCGTGGTCCCCAGTACTTC.

This clonotype was detected ten times or more. The V call is TRBV7-9, the J call TRBJ2-1; TRBD2 matches at 13 bases. J gave up 1 base and V 6 bases, and 6 bases lay outside the gene matches. The CDR3 sequence is 17 residues long. Germline V gene lookup returns CDR1 SEHNR and CDR2 FQNEAQ (reference sequence). CDR3 in amino acids: CASSRTSGSPSYNEQFF. The CDR3 DNA sequence: TGTGCCAGCAGTCGGACTAGCGGGAGCCCGTCCTACAATGAGCAGTTCTTC. Using reference TRBV7-9 and TRBJ2-1 for the parts outside the CDR3, the full variable domain is DTGVSQNPRHKITKRGQNVTFRCDPISEHNRLYWYRQTLGQGPEFLTYFQNEAQLEKSRLLSDRFSAERPKGSFSTLEIQRTEQGDSAMYLCASSRTSGSPSYNEQFFGPGTRLTVL.